The rows below give T cell receptor beta chains drawn from one sample of a study of OX40 agonist ivuxolimab in advanced cancers. Method: immunoSEQ multiplex PCR; TCRdb's copy keeps in-frame clones and lacks some. The sample shows some 41,000 clones, more than 75% of them seen only once. The sample here was CD4+ or CD8+ T cells sorted from blood, taken in a trial of the OX40 agonist ivuxolimab. These receptor sequences come from an adult with an advanced solid tumor such as melanoma, head and neck, liver or kidney cancer. Both conserved end residues are part of each CDR3. Fields, in order: CDR3 length, D gene, V gene, clone size, J gene, CDR3 protein, CDR3 DNA. The D gene is left open where the match is weak. For some rows the clone size is stated as once, few or many, or as a class when expanded; others skip it.

len: 17
d_gene: -
v_gene: TRBV27
abundance: once
j_gene: TRBJ2-1
CDR3aa: CASSLFSGGISYNEQFF
CDR3nt: TGTGCCAGCAGTTTATTCTCGGGGGGCATCTCCTACAATGAGCAGTTCTTC

len: 19
d_gene: TRBD1
v_gene: TRBV5-6
abundance: -
j_gene: TRBJ1-5
CDR3aa: CASSPLDRGTVLSNQPQHF
CDR3nt: TGTGCCAGCAGCCCACTAGACAGGGGGACTGTCTTGAGCAATCAGCCCCAGCATTTT

len: 16
d_gene: TRBD1
v_gene: TRBV30
abundance: -
j_gene: TRBJ1-2
CDR3aa: CGITKDRGYGFYGYTF
CDR3nt: TGTGGAATTACAAAGGACAGGGGGTATGGGTTCTATGGCTACACCTTC

len: 18
d_gene: TRBD1
v_gene: TRBV23-1
abundance: -
j_gene: TRBJ1-5
CDR3aa: CASSQSKDRGEGNQPQHF
CDR3nt: TGCGCCAGCAGTCAATCGAAGGACAGGGGTGAGGGCAATCAGCCCCAGCATTTT

len: 14
d_gene: -
v_gene: TRBV18
abundance: few
j_gene: TRBJ2-1
CDR3aa: CASSPGASYNEQFF
CDR3nt: TGTGCCAGCTCACCAGGGGCCTCCTACAATGAGCAGTTCTTC

len: 13
d_gene: TRBD1
v_gene: TRBV4-1
abundance: -
j_gene: TRBJ1-1
CDR3aa: CASSAGTDAEAFF
CDR3nt: TGCGCCAGCAGCGCCGGGACAGACGCTGAAGCTTTCTTT

len: 15
d_gene: -
v_gene: TRBV7-9
abundance: -
j_gene: TRBJ1-2
CDR3aa: CASSLWTENSGGYTF
CDR3nt: TGTGCCAGCAGCTTATGGACAGAAAACTCGGGGGGCTACACCTTC

len: 16
d_gene: -
v_gene: TRBV9
abundance: few
j_gene: TRBJ2-2
CDR3aa: CASSVGGNANTGELFF
CDR3nt: TGTGCCAGCAGCGTTGGGGGGAACGCGAACACCGGGGAGCTGTTTTTT

len: 14
d_gene: -
v_gene: TRBV5-6
abundance: -
j_gene: TRBJ1-1
CDR3aa: CASSWWALNTEAFF
CDR3nt: TGTGCCAGCAGCTGGTGGGCGTTGAACACTGAAGCTTTCTTT

len: 14
d_gene: -
v_gene: TRBV4-3
abundance: -
j_gene: TRBJ2-7
CDR3aa: CASSQSPSSYEQYF
CDR3nt: TGCGCCAGCAGCCAATCCCCGAGCTCCTACGAGCAGTACTTC

len: 15
d_gene: TRBD2
v_gene: TRBV11-2
abundance: -
j_gene: TRBJ2-5
CDR3aa: CASSLETSGRETQYF
CDR3nt: TGTGCCAGCAGCTTAGAAACTAGCGGGAGGGAGACCCAGTACTTC

len: 13
d_gene: -
v_gene: TRBV29-1
abundance: -
j_gene: TRBJ2-5
CDR3aa: CSVEAGTGETQYF
CDR3nt: TGCAGCGTTGAAGCGGGAACGGGGGAGACCCAGTACTTC

len: 14
d_gene: TRBD2
v_gene: TRBV4-1
abundance: -
j_gene: TRBJ2-7
CDR3aa: CASSSGLAGSEQYF
CDR3nt: TGCGCCAGCAGTTCAGGACTAGCGGGAAGCGAGCAGTACTTC

len: 12
d_gene: -
v_gene: TRBV30
abundance: -
j_gene: TRBJ1-1
CDR3aa: CAWEGADTEAFF
CDR3nt: TGTGCCTGGGAGGGAGCGGACACTGAAGCTTTCTTT

len: 16
d_gene: -
v_gene: TRBV14
abundance: -
j_gene: TRBJ1-3
CDR3aa: CASSRRMGFSGNTIYF
CDR3nt: TGTGCCAGCAGCCGCAGGATGGGTTTTTCCGGAAACACCATATATTTT

len: 16
d_gene: TRBD2
v_gene: TRBV9
abundance: few
j_gene: TRBJ2-2
CDR3aa: CASSVVPSGGKGELFF
CDR3nt: TGTGCCAGCAGCGTAGTTCCTAGCGGGGGAAAAGGGGAGCTGTTTTTT

len: 16
d_gene: TRBD1
v_gene: TRBV7-2
abundance: -
j_gene: TRBJ1-1
CDR3aa: CASSIRQGRMNTEAFF
CDR3nt: TGTGCCAGCAGCATCCGACAGGGCCGGATGAACACTGAAGCTTTCTTT

len: 14
d_gene: TRBD1
v_gene: TRBV29-1
abundance: -
j_gene: TRBJ1-1
CDR3aa: CSVDPGTGRTEAFF
CDR3nt: TGCAGCGTCGACCCCGGGACAGGGCGTACTGAAGCTTTCTTT

len: 15
d_gene: -
v_gene: TRBV6-5
abundance: few
j_gene: TRBJ1-1
CDR3aa: CASSYSKTRNTEAFF
CDR3nt: TGTGCCAGCAGTTACTCTAAGACAAGAAACACTGAAGCTTTCTTT

len: 13
d_gene: -
v_gene: TRBV27
abundance: -
j_gene: TRBJ2-5
CDR3aa: CASSLLGKETQYF
CDR3nt: TGTGCCAGCAGTTTACTAGGAAAAGAGACCCAGTACTTC

len: 15
d_gene: -
v_gene: TRBV9
abundance: -
j_gene: TRBJ2-3
CDR3aa: CASSVGGSVTDTQYF
CDR3nt: TGTGCCAGCAGCGTAGGGGGGAGTGTTACAGATACGCAGTATTTT

len: 16
d_gene: -
v_gene: TRBV28
abundance: -
j_gene: TRBJ1-2
CDR3aa: CASSYIEDTGNYGYTF
CDR3nt: TGTGCCAGCAGTTATATTGAGGACACTGGTAACTATGGCTACACCTTC

len: 15
d_gene: TRBD1
v_gene: TRBV5-4
abundance: -
j_gene: TRBJ1-4
CDR3aa: CASSFADRMEEKLFF
CDR3nt: TGTGCCAGCAGCTTCGCGGACAGGATGGAGGAAAAACTGTTTTTT

len: 16
d_gene: -
v_gene: TRBV18
abundance: -
j_gene: TRBJ2-7
CDR3aa: CASSPPEGQGFYEQYF
CDR3nt: TGTGCCAGCTCACCACCTGAGGGCCAGGGATTTTACGAGCAGTACTTC

len: 18
d_gene: TRBD2
v_gene: TRBV5-1
abundance: -
j_gene: TRBJ2-6
CDR3aa: CASSPATSGPSGANVLTF
CDR3nt: TGCGCCAGCAGCCCGGCCACTAGCGGGCCCTCTGGGGCCAACGTCCTGACTTTC

len: 9
d_gene: -
v_gene: TRBV7-9
abundance: -
j_gene: TRBJ2-4
CDR3aa: CATGDIQYF
CDR3nt: TGTGCCACGGGGGACATTCAGTACTTC

len: 14
d_gene: -
v_gene: TRBV19
abundance: -
j_gene: TRBJ1-1
CDR3aa: CASSIGVVNTEAFF
CDR3nt: TGTGCCAGTAGTATAGGGGTGGTGAACACTGAAGCTTTCTTT

len: 14
d_gene: -
v_gene: TRBV11-3
abundance: few
j_gene: TRBJ1-1
CDR3aa: CASSLGGAATEAFF
CDR3nt: TGTGCCAGCAGCTTAGGGGGGGCGGCCACTGAAGCTTTCTTT

len: 14
d_gene: -
v_gene: TRBV7-7
abundance: -
j_gene: TRBJ2-7
CDR3aa: CASSPRTAGDEQYF
CDR3nt: TGTGCCAGCAGCCCCCGGACAGCCGGGGACGAGCAGTACTTC

len: 14
d_gene: -
v_gene: TRBV21-1
abundance: -
j_gene: TRBJ1-4
CDR3aa: CASTPGITNEKLFF
CDR3nt: TGTGCCAGCACCCCAGGGATAACTAATGAAAAACTGTTTTTT

len: 14
d_gene: -
v_gene: TRBV13
abundance: few
j_gene: TRBJ2-1
CDR3aa: CASSLRGRSNEQFF
CDR3nt: TGTGCCAGCAGCTTACGGGGGCGATCCAATGAGCAGTTCTTC

len: 15
d_gene: -
v_gene: TRBV19
abundance: few
j_gene: TRBJ2-7
CDR3aa: CASSPGRGSLYEQYF
CDR3nt: TGTGCCAGTAGTCCCGGGCGCGGCAGCCTCTACGAGCAGTACTTC

len: 15
d_gene: -
v_gene: TRBV10-3
abundance: -
j_gene: TRBJ2-1
CDR3aa: CAISDGGTYYNEQFF
CDR3nt: TGTGCCATCAGTGATGGCGGGACTTACTACAATGAGCAGTTCTTC

len: 14
d_gene: TRBD1
v_gene: TRBV5-5
abundance: -
j_gene: TRBJ1-1
CDR3aa: CASSLVTGGTEAFF
CDR3nt: TGTGCCAGCAGCTTGGTTACAGGGGGCACTGAAGCTTTCTTT

len: 16
d_gene: -
v_gene: TRBV4-1
abundance: -
j_gene: TRBJ1-2
CDR3aa: CASSQVIQIRGDGYTF
CDR3nt: TGCGCCAGCAGCCAAGTCATCCAGATCAGAGGAGATGGCTACACCTTC

len: 21
d_gene: TRBD2
v_gene: TRBV7-8
abundance: -
j_gene: TRBJ2-3
CDR3aa: CASSIPRGLAGGAVPTDTQYF
CDR3nt: TGTGCCAGCAGCATCCCGCGGGGACTAGCGGGAGGGGCCGTACCCACAGATACGCAGTATTTT

len: 13
d_gene: TRBD1
v_gene: TRBV13
abundance: -
j_gene: TRBJ1-1
CDR3aa: CASSSETGREAFF
CDR3nt: TGTGCCAGCAGCTCCGAGACAGGGCGCGAAGCTTTCTTT

len: 16
d_gene: TRBD1
v_gene: TRBV6-5
abundance: -
j_gene: TRBJ1-2
CDR3aa: CASSYSIRGGRNGYTF
CDR3nt: TGTGCCAGCAGTTACTCGATCAGGGGGGGGAGAAATGGCTACACCTTC